This T cell receptor (beta chain) came from a study of T-cell reconstitution after alpha-beta-depleted transplantation in children. In regard to this clonotype: This may be a read error: a much more frequent sequence differs by one nucleotide.

It was with unique molecular identifiers that the TCRbeta library was prepared. MiXCR was run by TCRdb on the PCR reads, yielding one entry per CDR3 protein. The sample lists some 240,000 distinct CDR3 sequences, around 11% occurring once. The TCR comes from a human donor who donated a stem cell graft to a child with acute lymphoblastic leukemia. This specimen was PBMCs from the stem cell graft donor, taken from the stem cell graft.

CDR3 loop: CASISNFNEQFF. CDR3 DNA sequence: TGTGCCAGCATCTCTAACTTCAATGAGCAGTTCTTC. V usage is TRBV7-9 and J usage is TRBJ2-1; D ambiguous. Trimming shortened V by 7 bases and J by 6 bases, and 10 bases separated the two germline ends. Germline assignment: CDR1 SEHNR and CDR2 FQNEAQ (reference sequence). The CDR3 is 12 amino acids.